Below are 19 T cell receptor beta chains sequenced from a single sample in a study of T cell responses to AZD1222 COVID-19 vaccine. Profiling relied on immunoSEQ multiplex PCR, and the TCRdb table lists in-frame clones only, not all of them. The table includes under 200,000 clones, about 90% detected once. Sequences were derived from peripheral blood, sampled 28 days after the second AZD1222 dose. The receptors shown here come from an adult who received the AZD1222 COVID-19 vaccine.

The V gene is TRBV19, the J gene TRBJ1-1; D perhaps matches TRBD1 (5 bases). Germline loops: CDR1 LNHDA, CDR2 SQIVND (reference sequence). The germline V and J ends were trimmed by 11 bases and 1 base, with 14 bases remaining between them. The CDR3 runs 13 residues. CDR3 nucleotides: TGTGCCGCAGGGAGGACACGGAACACTGAAGCTTTCTTT. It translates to CAAGRTRNTEAFF.

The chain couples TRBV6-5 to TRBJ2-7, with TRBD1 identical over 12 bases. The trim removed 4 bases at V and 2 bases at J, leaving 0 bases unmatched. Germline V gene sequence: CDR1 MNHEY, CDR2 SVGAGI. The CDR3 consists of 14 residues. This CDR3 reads CASSWDRGPYEQYF. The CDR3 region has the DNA TGTGCCAGCAGTTGGGACAGGGGGCCCTACGAGCAGTACTTC.

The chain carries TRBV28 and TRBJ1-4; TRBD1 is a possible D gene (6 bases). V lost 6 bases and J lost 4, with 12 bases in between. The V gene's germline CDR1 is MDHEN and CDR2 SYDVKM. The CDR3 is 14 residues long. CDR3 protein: CASSAQGLNEKLFF. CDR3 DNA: TGTGCCAGCAGCGCACAGGGACTTAATGAAAAACTGTTTTTT.

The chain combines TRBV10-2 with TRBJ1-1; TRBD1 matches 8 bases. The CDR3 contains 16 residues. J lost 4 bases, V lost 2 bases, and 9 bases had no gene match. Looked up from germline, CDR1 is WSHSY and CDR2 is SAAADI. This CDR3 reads CASSEQRRRGPTEAFF. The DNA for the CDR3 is TGCGCCAGCAGTGAGCAACGTCGCAGGGGGCCCACTGAAGCTTTCTTT.

The CDR3 DNA follows: TGTGCCAGCCACAGGGGAAGCTCTGAAAAACTGTTTTTT. Its protein is CASHRGSSEKLFF. The rearrangement joins TRBV25-1 to TRBJ1-4; 7 bases fit TRBD1. Trimming removed 8 bases from V and 7 bases from J; junction bases left unmatched: 7. The CDR3 has 13 amino acids. CDR1 and CDR2 from the germline V gene are MGHDK and SYGVNS.

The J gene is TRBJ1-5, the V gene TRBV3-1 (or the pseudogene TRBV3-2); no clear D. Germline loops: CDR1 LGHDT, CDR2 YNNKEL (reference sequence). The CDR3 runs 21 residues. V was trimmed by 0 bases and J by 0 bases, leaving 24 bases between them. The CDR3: CASSQDLGPPRTWDSNQPQHF. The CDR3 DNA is TGTGCCAGCAGCCAAGATCTTGGGCCCCCCCGAACCTGGGATAGCAATCAGCCCCAGCATTTT.

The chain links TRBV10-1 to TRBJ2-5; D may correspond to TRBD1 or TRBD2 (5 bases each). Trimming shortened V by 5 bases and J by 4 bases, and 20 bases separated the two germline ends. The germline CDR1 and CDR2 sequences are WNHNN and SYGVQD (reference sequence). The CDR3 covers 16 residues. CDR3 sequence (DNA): TGCGCCAGCAGTCCATCCAGTGGGGGTACTAGAGAGACCCAGTACTTC. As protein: CASSPSSGGTRETQYF.

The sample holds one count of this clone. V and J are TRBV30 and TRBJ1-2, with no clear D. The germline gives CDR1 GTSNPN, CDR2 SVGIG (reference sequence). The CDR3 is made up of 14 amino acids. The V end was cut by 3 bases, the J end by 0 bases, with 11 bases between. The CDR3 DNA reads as TGTGCCTGGAGCGGAGCGAAGGCTAACTATGGCTACACCTTC. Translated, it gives CAWSGAKANYGYTF.

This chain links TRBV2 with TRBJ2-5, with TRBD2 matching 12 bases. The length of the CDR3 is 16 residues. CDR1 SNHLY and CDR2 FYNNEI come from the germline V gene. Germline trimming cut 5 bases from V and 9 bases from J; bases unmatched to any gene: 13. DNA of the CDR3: TGTGCCAGCAGTAAGAGACTAGCGGGGGCCAATGAGGCCCAGTACTTC. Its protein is CASSKRLAGANEAQYF.

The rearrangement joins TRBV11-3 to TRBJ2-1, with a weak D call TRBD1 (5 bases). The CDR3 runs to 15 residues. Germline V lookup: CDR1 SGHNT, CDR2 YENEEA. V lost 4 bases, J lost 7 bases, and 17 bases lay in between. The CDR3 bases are TGTGCCAGCAGCTCGGAAATAAGGGGCCTTAATGAGCAGTTCTTC. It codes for CASSSEIRGLNEQFF.

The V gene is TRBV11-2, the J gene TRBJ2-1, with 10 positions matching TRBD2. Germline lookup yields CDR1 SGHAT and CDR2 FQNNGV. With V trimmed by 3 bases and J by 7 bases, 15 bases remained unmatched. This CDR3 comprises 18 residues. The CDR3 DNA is TGTGCCAGCAGCTTCCCCAGAGCGGGGGGGGCCAACTCAAATGAGCAGTTCTTC. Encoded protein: CASSFPRAGGANSNEQFF. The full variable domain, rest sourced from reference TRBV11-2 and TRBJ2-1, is EAGVAQSPRYKIIEKRQSVAFWCNPISGHATLYWYQQILGQGPKLLIQFQNNGVVDDSQLPKDRFSAERLKGVDSTLKIQPAKLEDSAVYLCASSFPRAGGANSNEQFFGPGTRLTVL.

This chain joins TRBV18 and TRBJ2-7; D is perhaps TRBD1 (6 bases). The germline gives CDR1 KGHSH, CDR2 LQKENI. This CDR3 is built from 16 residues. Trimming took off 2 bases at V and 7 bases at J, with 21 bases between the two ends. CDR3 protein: CASSPKGDRTKREQYF. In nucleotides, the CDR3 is TGTGCCAGCTCACCAAAGGGAGACAGGACCAAGCGGGAGCAGTACTTC.

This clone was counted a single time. CDR3 sequence: CASSINILGGQPQHF. The CDR3 DNA is TGTGCCAGTAGTATAAATATACTGGGCGGTCAGCCCCAGCATTTT. The chain recombines TRBV19 with TRBJ1-5, with D hard to call. Trimming removed 2 bases at V and 6 bases at J, with 14 bases between. The germline V gene encodes CDR1 LNHDA and CDR2 SQIVND (reference sequence). The CDR3 loop spans 15 amino acids.

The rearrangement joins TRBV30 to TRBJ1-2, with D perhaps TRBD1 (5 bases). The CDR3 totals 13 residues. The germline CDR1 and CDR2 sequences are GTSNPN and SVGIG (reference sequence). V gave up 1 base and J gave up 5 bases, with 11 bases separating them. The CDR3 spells CAWSGSGRYGYTF. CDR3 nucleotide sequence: TGTGCCTGGAGTGGGTCAGGGAGGTATGGCTACACCTTC.

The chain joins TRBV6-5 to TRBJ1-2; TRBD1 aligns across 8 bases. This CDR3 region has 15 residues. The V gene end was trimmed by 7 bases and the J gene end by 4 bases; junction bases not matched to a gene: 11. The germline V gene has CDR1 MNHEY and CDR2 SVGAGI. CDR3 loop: CASNADRGLSYGYTF. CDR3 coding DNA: TGTGCCAGCAACGCTGACAGGGGCCTTTCCTATGGCTACACCTTC.

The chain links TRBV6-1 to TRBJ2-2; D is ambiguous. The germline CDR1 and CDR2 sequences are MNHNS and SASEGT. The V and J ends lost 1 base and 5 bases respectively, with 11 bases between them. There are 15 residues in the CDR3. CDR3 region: CASSEVWSRTGELFF. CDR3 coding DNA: TGTGCCAGCAGTGAAGTGTGGTCTCGGACCGGGGAGCTGTTTTTT.

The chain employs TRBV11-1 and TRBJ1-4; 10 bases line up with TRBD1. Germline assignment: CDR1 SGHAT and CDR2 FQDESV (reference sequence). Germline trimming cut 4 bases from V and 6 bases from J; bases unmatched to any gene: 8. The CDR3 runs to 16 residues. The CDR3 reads CASSSRPGTGDEKLFF. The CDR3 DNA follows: TGTGCCAGCAGCTCACGTCCCGGGACAGGGGATGAAAAACTGTTTTTT. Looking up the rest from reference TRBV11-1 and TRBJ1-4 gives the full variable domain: EAEVAQSPRYKITEKSQAVAFWCDPISGHATLYWYRQILGQGPELLVQFQDESVVDDSQLPKDRFSAERLKGVDSTLKIQPAELGDSAMYLCASSSRPGTGDEKLFFGSGTQLSVL.

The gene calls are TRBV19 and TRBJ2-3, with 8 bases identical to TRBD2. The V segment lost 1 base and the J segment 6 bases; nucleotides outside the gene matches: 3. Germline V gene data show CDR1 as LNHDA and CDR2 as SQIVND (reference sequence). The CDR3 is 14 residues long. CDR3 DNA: TGTGCCAGTAGTATAGCGGGGGGGCCGGATACGCAGTATTTT. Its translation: CASSIAGGPDTQYF. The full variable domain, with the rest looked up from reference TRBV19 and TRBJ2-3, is DGGITQSPKYLFRKEGQNVTLSCEQNLNHDAMYWYRQDPGQGLRLIYYSQIVNDFQKGDIAEGYSVSREKKESFPLTVTSAQKNPTAFYLCASSIAGGPDTQYFGPGTRLTVL.

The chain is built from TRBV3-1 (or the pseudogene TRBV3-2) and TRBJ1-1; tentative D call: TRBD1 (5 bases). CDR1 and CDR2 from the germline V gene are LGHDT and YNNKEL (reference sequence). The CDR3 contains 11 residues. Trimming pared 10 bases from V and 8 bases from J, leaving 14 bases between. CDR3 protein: CATGGGIEAFF. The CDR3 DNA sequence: TGTGCCACTGGGGGTGGCATCGAAGCTTTCTTT.